These T cell receptor beta chains were read from a single sample in a study of shared clonotypes between healthy human individuals. TCRdb keeps only in-frame clones here, not all; method: immunoSEQ multiplex PCR. The sample records 1.5 million to 2.5 million clones, about 95% being singletons. Sequenced material: naive CD8+ T cells sorted from blood. These receptors originate from a man between 18 and 35 years old in good health. The CDR3 runs from the conserved cysteine through the conserved F or W.

V gene	J gene	CDR3 protein
TRBV19	TRBJ2-1	CASSIRSPPGEQFF
TRBV7-9	TRBJ1-3	CASSSPIRGISGNTIYF
TRBV7-9	TRBJ2-2	CASSPPGVGAGELFF
TRBV9	TRBJ2-5	CASSAPDYKETQYF
TRBV6-8	TRBJ2-7	CASSTLSREVLYEQYF
TRBV5-1	TRBJ1-2	CASSLETANYGYTF
TRBV6-1	TRBJ2-3	CASSELTSGTNTDTQYF
TRBV2	TRBJ1-4	CASSPGNEKLFF
TRBV6-1	TRBJ2-7	CASPPPGGDEQYF
TRBV29-1	TRBJ2-3	CSVESHTQYF
TRBV13	TRBJ2-7	CASSPSGTGVYEQYF
TRBV9	TRBJ1-6	CASSEGQADSPLHF
TRBV7-2	TRBJ2-7	CASSSPGQGVEQYF
TRBV4-1	TRBJ1-6	CASSPGGTDNSPLHF
TRBV7-8	TRBJ1-5	CASSRAIQGPINQPQHF
TRBV6-1	TRBJ1-1	CASREMTMNTEAFF
TRBV4-1	TRBJ2-1	CASSQDKGLTPYEQFF
TRBV11-3	TRBJ1-6	CASSLPATGRNSPLHF
TRBV7-9	TRBJ1-2	CASSLVGQHLNYGYTF
TRBV9	TRBJ2-5	CASPIPIRPQETQYF
TRBV11-2	TRBJ2-1	CASSLYSGNEQFF
TRBV7-9	TRBJ1-5	CASSFDSSNQPQHF
TRBV4-3	TRBJ2-7	CASSQDLTSGTYEQYF
TRBV2	TRBJ2-3	CASSGETSGSPTDTQYF